The 26 T cell receptor beta chains below come from one sample, sequenced in a study of Ad26.COV2.S vaccination and SARS-CoV-2 variants. Sequencing used immunoSEQ multiplex PCR; TCRdb keeps in-frame clones, though not all of them. The sample consists of 300,000 to 400,000 clones, 92% of them appearing once. Sequenced here: peripheral blood, sampled after recovery from COVID-19. The receptors stem from a human donor who had recovered from COVID-19.

The chain carries TRBV4-1 and TRBJ1-2; 11 bases line up with TRBD1. Germline CDR1 is MGHRA and CDR2 is YSYEKL. Trimming removed 0 bases from V and 4 bases from J; junction bases left unmatched: 4. The CDR3 extends over 16 amino acids. This CDR3 reads CASSQDRTGGTYGYTF. The CDR3 region has the DNA TGCGCCAGCAGCCAAGATAGGACAGGGGGCACCTATGGCTACACCTTC.

V gene TRBV3-1 (or the pseudogene TRBV3-2) combines with J gene TRBJ2-4; TRBD1 aligns across 12 bases. The V and J ends lost 4 bases and 2 bases, in that order; junction bases with no gene match: 6. The CDR3 has 17 amino acids. Per germline, CDR1 LGHDT and CDR2 YNNKEL (reference sequence). This CDR3 reads CASSPPRDRGPKNIQYF. DNA of the CDR3: TGTGCCAGCAGCCCTCCCCGGGACAGGGGGCCCAAAAACATTCAGTACTTC.

J is TRBJ2-1 and V is TRBV9; 12 positions agree with TRBD1. Losses at the gene ends were 3 bases for V and 9 bases for J; bases not matched to a gene: 7. CDR1 SGDLS and CDR2 YYNGEE come from the germline V gene. CDR3 length equals 15 residues. CDR3 region: CASSERGTGGGEQFF. The CDR3 DNA reads TGTGCCAGCAGCGAGAGGGGGACAGGGGGCGGTGAGCAGTTCTTC.

Here the CDR3 reads CASSDWTGSSFLTRGYTF. DNA for the CDR3: TGTGCCAGCAGTGACTGGACAGGGTCATCCTTCCTAACTCGAGGCTACACCTTC. The V and J genes are TRBV2 and TRBJ1-2, with 8 bases identical to TRBD1. The CDR3 is made up of 18 amino acids. The V and J ends lost 3 bases and 8 bases, in that order; junction bases with no gene match: 20. Germline CDR1 and CDR2: SNHLY and FYNNEI.

The chain is built from TRBV12-3 or TRBV12-4 and TRBJ1-2, with D maybe TRBD1 (5 bases). V shed 3 bases and J shed 7 bases, with 12 bases lying between them. CDR3 size: 13 residues. CDR3 sequence reads: CASSLRGGFGYTF. CDR3 DNA sequence: TGTGCCAGCAGTTTGCGGGGCGGTTTTGGCTACACCTTC.

This chain joins TRBV9 and TRBJ1-4; D gene unclear. The CDR3 sequence is 14 residues long. Germline V lookup: CDR1 SGDLS, CDR2 YYNGEE. V was clipped by 0 bases and J by 5 bases, with 8 bases between them. The CDR3 DNA is TGTGCCAGCAGCGTAGATACATACAATGAAAAACTGTTTTTT. Amino acid sequence: CASSVDTYNEKLFF.

The CDR3 DNA is TGTGCCAGCAGCTCGGCAATGGGACAGTACAATGAGCAGTTCTTC. As protein: CASSSAMGQYNEQFF. The V gene is TRBV11-3, the J gene TRBJ2-1; 7 positions agree with TRBD1. The CDR3 has 15 amino acids. The junction had 7 bases not matched to a gene; V was cut back by 4 bases and J by 4 bases. Per the germline V gene, CDR1 is SGHNT and CDR2 is YENEEA. Full variable domain (remainder filled in from reference TRBV11-3 and TRBJ2-1): EAGVVQSPRYKIIEKKQPVAFWCNPISGHNTLYWYLQNLGQGPELLIRYENEEAVDDSQLPKDRFSAERLKGVDSTLKIQPAELGDSAVYLCASSSAMGQYNEQFFGPGTRLTVL.

V is TRBV10-3 and J is TRBJ2-1, with a tentative D call TRBD2 (5 bases). The V end was cut by 0 bases, the J end by 9 bases, with 12 bases between. This CDR3 is 14 amino acids long. From germline, CDR1 is ENHRY and CDR2 SYGVKD. CDR3 DNA: TGTGCCATCAGTGAGTCCACTAGAACTAGTGAGCAGTTCTTC. It codes for CAISESTRTSEQFF.

The V call is TRBV13, the J call TRBJ1-6; D gene uncertain. V was clipped by 1 base and J by 8 bases, with 12 bases between them. Germline CDR1 is PRHDT and CDR2 is FYEKMQ (reference sequence). The length of the CDR3 is 15 residues. The CDR3 protein is CASSLVTSRDSPLHF. CDR3 nucleotide sequence: TGTGCCAGCAGCTTAGTCACCAGTAGGGATTCACCCCTCCACTTT.

The chain recombines TRBV2 with TRBJ2-7, with TRBD1 identical over 9 bases. The CDR3 loop spans 12 amino acids. V trimming: 9 bases; J trimming: 4 bases; junction bases outside the gene matches: 4. Per germline, CDR1 SNHLY and CDR2 FYNNEI. CDR3 nucleotides: TGTGCCAGGGGGACAGGGAGATACGAGCAGTACTTC. It yields the protein CARGTGRYEQYF.

The gene calls are TRBV9 and TRBJ2-7; TRBD2 aligns across 7 bases. With V trimmed by 4 bases and J by 7 bases, 11 bases remained unmatched. Germline V gene lookup returns CDR1 SGDLS and CDR2 YYNGEE. The length of the CDR3 is 14 residues. For the CDR3, the DNA is TGTGCCAGCAGCTCCCGCGGTTTGGGGGGGGAGCAGTACTTC. Translated: CASSSRGLGGEQYF.

The V call is TRBV6-5, the J call TRBJ2-2; no firm D call. Looked up from germline, CDR1 is MNHEY and CDR2 is SVGAGI. The CDR3 is 14 residues long. Trimming cost V 5 bases and J 4 bases, with 11 bases left between them. CDR3 coding DNA: TGTGCCAGCAGTAGCCTACAGACCACCGGGGAGCTGTTTTTT. Translation gives CASSSLQTTGELFF.

The chain employs TRBV19 and TRBJ2-1, with D possibly being TRBD2 (6 bases). From germline, CDR1 is LNHDA and CDR2 SQIVND (reference sequence). Deletions cut 3 bases from V and 8 bases from J, with 11 bases between. The CDR3 sequence is 13 residues long. This chain's CDR3 is CASSIGGADEQFF. CDR3 DNA: TGTGCCAGTAGTATTGGAGGGGCCGATGAGCAGTTCTTC.

The chain combines TRBV5-8 with TRBJ1-5; TRBD1 matches 9 bases. The germline V gene has CDR1 SGHTS and CDR2 YDEGEE. CDR3 length: 15 residues. The V gene end was trimmed by 6 bases and the J gene end by 5 bases; junction bases not matched to a gene: 9. Here the CDR3 DNA reads TGTGCCAGCACCCGTAGGGGACAGGGCCATCAGCCCCAGCATTTT. It encodes CASTRRGQGHQPQHF. Complete variable domain (other parts from reference TRBV5-8 and TRBJ1-5): EAGVTQSPTHLIKTRGQQATLRCSPISGHTSVYWYQQALGLGLQFLLWYDEGEERNRGNFPPRFSGRQFPNYSSELNVNALELEDSALYLCASTRRGQGHQPQHFGDGTRLSIL.

This rearrangement joins TRBV2 to TRBJ2-2, with D possibly matching TRBD2 (5 bases). The germline V and J ends were trimmed by 10 bases and 2 bases, with 20 bases remaining between them. Germline lookup yields CDR1 SNHLY and CDR2 FYNNEI. This CDR3 is 16 amino acids long. For the CDR3, the DNA is TGTGCCACCCGACGTTTCATCGGGGAAAACACCGGGGAGCTGTTTTTT. This encodes CATRRFIGENTGELFF.

The J gene is TRBJ2-5, the V gene TRBV5-6; perhaps TRBD2 as D (5 bases). This CDR3 is 13 amino acids long. V was clipped by 1 base and J by 2 bases, with 6 bases between them. Germline V gene sequence: CDR1 SGHDT, CDR2 YYEEEE. The CDR3 protein is CASSLPGQETQYF. CDR3 nucleotides: TGTGCCAGCAGCTTGCCGGGACAAGAGACCCAGTACTTC.

V gene TRBV4-2 combines with J gene TRBJ2-5, with TRBD2 matching 10 bases. Germline CDR1 reads LGHNA; CDR2 reads YNFKEQ. V lost 3 bases to trimming and J lost 0 bases; unmatched junction nucleotides: 13. The CDR3 totals 19 residues. CDR3 DNA: TGTGCCAGCAGCCAGTCCGAAAGCGGGGGGGCTTCCTACCAAGAGACCCAGTACTTC. Protein product: CASSQSESGGASYQETQYF.

The table lists this clone with a few counts. CDR3 sequence: CASRRQGGNTIYF. DNA for the CDR3: TGTGCCAGTAGACGCCAAGGGGGAAACACCATATATTTT. The chain uses TRBV19 and TRBJ1-3; no definite D call. The CDR3 covers 13 residues. V gave up 6 bases and J gave up 4 bases, with 10 bases separating them. Germline loops: CDR1 LNHDA, CDR2 SQIVND (reference sequence).

V gene TRBV7-9 combines with J gene TRBJ1-2; perhaps TRBD1 as D (5 bases). V lost 5 bases to trimming and J lost 5 bases, with 18 bases between them. CDR3 length: 15 residues. The V gene's germline CDR1 is SEHNR and CDR2 FQNEAQ (reference sequence). DNA for the CDR3: TGTGCCAGCAGCCCCGGGAAGAGCAGGGTTTATGGCTACACCTTC. It encodes CASSPGKSRVYGYTF.

The genes are TRBV27 and TRBJ1-1; TRBD1 matches at 7 bases. Germline V CDR1 and CDR2: MNHEY, SMNVEV (reference sequence). This CDR3 spans 14 amino acids. Unmatched junction bases numbered 4, after V lost 5 bases and J lost 1 base. CDR3 amino acids: CASSDRVRNTEAFF. For the CDR3, the DNA is TGTGCCAGCAGTGACAGGGTGCGGAACACTGAAGCTTTCTTT.

The gene calls are TRBV18 and TRBJ1-4; 7 bases are shared with TRBD1. Germline trimming cut 8 bases from V and 2 bases from J; bases unmatched to any gene: 8. CDR1 and CDR2 from the germline V gene are KGHSH and LQKENI. This CDR3 contains 15 residues. DNA of the CDR3: TGTGCCAGCGAGGAAAGGGGGCGGACTAATGAAAAACTGTTTTTT. The encoded protein is CASEERGRTNEKLFF.

V and J are TRBV9 and TRBJ2-7; TRBD2 might be the D (5 bases). CDR1 is SGDLS, CDR2 YYNGEE, per germline. The V and J ends lost 0 bases and 3 bases respectively, with 13 bases between them. The CDR3 loop spans 15 amino acids. CDR3 nucleotide sequence: TGTGCCAGCAGCGTAGATGGTGAGGGCCGCTACGAGCAGTACTTC. This sequence encodes CASSVDGEGRYEQYF.

V is TRBV5-4 and J is TRBJ2-3; D gene ambiguous. V lost 4 bases to trimming and J lost 9 bases, with 18 bases between them. The CDR3 has 14 amino acids. Germline V lookup: CDR1 SGHNT, CDR2 YYREEE (reference sequence). CDR3 protein: CASSPVGDAPTQYF. CDR3 in DNA: TGTGCCAGCAGCCCCGTAGGAGACGCCCCGACGCAGTATTTT.

The count of this clone is one. The V gene is TRBV5-1, the J gene TRBJ2-2; 7 positions agree with TRBD2. The J segment lost 2 bases and the V segment lost 1 base, leaving 5 bases of the junction unmatched. CDR1 and CDR2 (germline): SGHRS, YFSETQ. The CDR3 totals 16 residues. The CDR3 DNA reads as TGCGCCAGCAGCTTGTCGAGCGGGGTAAACACCGGGGAGCTGTTTTTT. Protein sequence: CASSLSSGVNTGELFF.

The gene calls are TRBV28 and TRBJ1-1; 7 nucleotides match TRBD1. With V trimmed by 1 base and J by 0 bases, 5 bases remained unmatched. Per the germline V gene, CDR1 is MDHEN and CDR2 is SYDVKM. The CDR3 is made up of 16 amino acids. In nucleotides, the CDR3 is TGTGCCAGCAGTTTATTAAAGGGGGCCTTGAACACTGAAGCTTTCTTT. Translated, it gives CASSLLKGALNTEAFF.

V is TRBV5-1 and J is TRBJ2-3; 12 positions match TRBD2. Germline V gene sequence: CDR1 SGHRS, CDR2 YFSETQ. The junction had 7 bases not matched to a gene; V was cut back by 4 bases and J by 4 bases. The CDR3 spans 16 residues. The CDR3 loop is CASSQQTSGGSDTQYF. CDR3 bases: TGCGCCAGCAGCCAACAGACTAGCGGGGGTTCAGATACGCAGTATTTT.